The source of this T cell receptor (beta chain) is a study of CD8 T cells in Susac syndrome. Germline CDR1 and CDR2: SQVTM and ANQGSEA. CDR3 size: 13 residues. V was shortened by 3 bases and J by 1 base, with 8 bases between the two germline ends. This clonotype was seen a handful of times. An input of 0.5 to 1 ug of RNA was subjected to reverse transcription using random hexamers. The TCR beta CDR3 was amplified by immunoSEQ multiplex PCR across 54 Vbeta, 13 Jbeta. MiXCR, applied by TCRdb to the immunoSEQ multiplex PCR reads, yields one record per CDR3 protein. Found here are 150,000 to 200,000 distinct CDR3 sequences, just over 90% of them singletons; the top ten hold more than 0.13%. The T cells that were sequenced for TCR beta were CD8+ and CD4+ cells from blood. The CD8+ and CD4+ T cells were isolated magnetically using a negative isolation approach, whereas the TEMRA cells were enriched by FACS.

The V gene is TRBV29-1, the J gene TRBJ2-3; D may match TRBD1 or TRBD2 (5 bases each). The sequence derives from a human donor in good health. Sequences were obtained from CD4+ T cells from PBMCs. CDR3 sequence (DNA): TGCAGCGTTGATAGAGGGGGCACAGATACGCAGTATTTT. Amino acids: CSVDRGGTDTQYF.